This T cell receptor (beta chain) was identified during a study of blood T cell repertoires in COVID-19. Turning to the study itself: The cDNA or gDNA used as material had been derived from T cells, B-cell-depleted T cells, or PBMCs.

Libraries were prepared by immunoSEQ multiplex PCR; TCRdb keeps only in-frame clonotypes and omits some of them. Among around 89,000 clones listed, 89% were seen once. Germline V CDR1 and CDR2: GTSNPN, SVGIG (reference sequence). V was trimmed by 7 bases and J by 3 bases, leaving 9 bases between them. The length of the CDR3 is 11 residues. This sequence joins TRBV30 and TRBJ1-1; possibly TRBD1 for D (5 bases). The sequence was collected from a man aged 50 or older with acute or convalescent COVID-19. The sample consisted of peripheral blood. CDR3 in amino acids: CAFLTDTEAFF. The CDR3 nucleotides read TGTGCCTTCCTGACAGACACTGAAGCTTTCTTT.